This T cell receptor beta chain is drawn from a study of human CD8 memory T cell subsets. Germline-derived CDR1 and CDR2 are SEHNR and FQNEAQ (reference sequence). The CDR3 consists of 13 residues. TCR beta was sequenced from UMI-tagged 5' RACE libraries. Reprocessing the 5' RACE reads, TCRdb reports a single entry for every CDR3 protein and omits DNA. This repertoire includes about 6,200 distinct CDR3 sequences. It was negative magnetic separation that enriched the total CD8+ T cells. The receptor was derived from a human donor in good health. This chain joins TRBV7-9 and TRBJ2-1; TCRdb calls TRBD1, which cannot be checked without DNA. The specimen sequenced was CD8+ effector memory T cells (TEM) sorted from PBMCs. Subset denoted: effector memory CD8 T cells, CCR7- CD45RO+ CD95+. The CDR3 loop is CASSFSGGNEQFF.